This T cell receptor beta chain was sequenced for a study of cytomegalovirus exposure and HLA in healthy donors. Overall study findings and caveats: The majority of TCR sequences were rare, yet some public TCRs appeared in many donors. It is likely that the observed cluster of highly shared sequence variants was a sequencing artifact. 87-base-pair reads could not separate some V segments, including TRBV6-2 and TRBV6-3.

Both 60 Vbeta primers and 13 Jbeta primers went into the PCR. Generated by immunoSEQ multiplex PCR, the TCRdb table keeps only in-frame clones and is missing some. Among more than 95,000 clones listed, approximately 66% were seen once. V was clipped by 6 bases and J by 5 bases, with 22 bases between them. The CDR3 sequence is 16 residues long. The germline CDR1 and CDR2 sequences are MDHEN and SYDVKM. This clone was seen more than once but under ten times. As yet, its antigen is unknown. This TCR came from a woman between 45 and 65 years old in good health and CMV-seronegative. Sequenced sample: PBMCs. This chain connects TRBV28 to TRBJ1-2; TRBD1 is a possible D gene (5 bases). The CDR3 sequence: CASSRRSAGHGYGYTF. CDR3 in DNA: TGTGCCAGCAGCCGCCGATCTGCAGGGCACGGGTATGGCTACACCTTC.